Listed here are 22 T cell receptor beta chains from one sample, sequenced in a study of blood T cell repertoires in COVID-19. Some clones are missing from TCRdb's copy, which holds only in-frame ones; the method was immunoSEQ multiplex PCR. The table has about 260,000 clones, approximately 87% seen once. The sample comprised peripheral blood. These receptors originate from a man aged 55 to 69 who had recovered from COVID-19.

V usage is TRBV29-1 and J usage is TRBJ2-3; D may be TRBD2 (6 bases). The CDR3 runs to 11 residues. The V end was cut by 5 bases, the J end by 5 bases, with 8 bases between. Germline V gives CDR1 SQVTM, CDR2 ANQGSEA. The CDR3 DNA sequence: TGCAGCGTTTTGGGGGGAGATACGCAGTATTTT. Protein: CSVLGGDTQYF.

Only a few counts were recorded for this clone. This chain joins TRBV9 and TRBJ1-1; D is undetermined. Per germline, CDR1 SGDLS and CDR2 YYNGEE. The V end was cut by 0 bases, the J end by 0 bases, with 6 bases between. CDR3 length: 14 amino acids. As DNA, the CDR3 is TGTGCCAGCAGCGTAGAGGAGCTGAACACTGAAGCTTTCTTT. Translated: CASSVEELNTEAFF.

Only one count was recorded for this clone. The rearrangement uses TRBV19 and TRBJ2-7; TRBD2 matches 7 bases. After removal of 4 bases from V and 2 bases from J, the junction contained 5 bases not matched to a gene. CDR1 LNHDA and CDR2 SQIVND come from the germline V gene (reference sequence). The CDR3 covers 14 residues. The DNA for the CDR3 is TGTGCCAGTAGTAATTCGGGGGGACCCTACGAGCAGTACTTC. Translating it yields CASSNSGGPYEQYF.

The chain is built from TRBV19 and TRBJ1-1; D may be TRBD1 (6 bases). Germline lookup yields CDR1 LNHDA and CDR2 SQIVND (reference sequence). V was clipped by 5 bases and J by 6 bases, with 19 bases between them. The CDR3 is 15 amino acids. The CDR3 spells CASSGTWGSGPEAFF. Written as DNA, the CDR3 is TGTGCCAGTAGTGGGACATGGGGAAGTGGGCCTGAAGCTTTCTTT.

This clone showed up just once. The rearrangement links TRBV19 to TRBJ1-4, with 8 bases aligning to TRBD1. The V and J ends lost 6 bases and 6 bases, in that order; junction bases with no gene match: 6. In germline, CDR1 is LNHDA, CDR2 SQIVND (reference sequence). The CDR3 extends over 14 amino acids. CDR3 loop: CASSRTGRDEKLFF. In DNA, the CDR3 is TGTGCCAGTAGCCGGACAGGGCGCGATGAAAAACTGTTTTTT.

The V gene is TRBV27, the J gene TRBJ2-7, with TRBD2 matching 8 bases. This CDR3 spans 18 amino acids. Germline assignment: CDR1 MNHEY and CDR2 SMNVEV (reference sequence). With V trimmed by 2 bases and J by 2 bases, 14 bases remained unmatched. This CDR3 reads CASSLMGHKAGDAYEQYF. CDR3 DNA sequence: TGTGCCAGCAGTTTAATGGGACACAAAGCGGGGGACGCCTACGAGCAGTACTTC.

This sequence joins TRBV28 and TRBJ1-5; TRBD1 aligns across 11 bases. Looked up from germline, CDR1 is MDHEN and CDR2 is SYDVKM. CDR3 length: 21 amino acids. V was pared by 4 bases and J by 0 bases, with 17 bases of the junction left unmatched. CDR3: CASSSTGTGGGLGYSNQPQHF. DNA for the CDR3: TGTGCCAGCAGTTCTACCGGGACAGGGGGGGGCCTGGGGTATAGCAATCAGCCCCAGCATTTT.

The rearrangement uses TRBV3-1 (or the pseudogene TRBV3-2) and TRBJ1-2; weak D call: TRBD1 (5 bases). This CDR3 has 15 amino acids. V was pared by 4 bases and J by 0 bases, with 12 bases between. Germline-derived CDR1 and CDR2 are LGHDT and YNNKEL (reference sequence). The CDR3 is CASSRNGGTNYGYTF. The CDR3 coding sequence is TGTGCCAGCAGCCGGAACGGGGGTACTAACTATGGCTACACCTTC.

V gene TRBV7-8 combines with J gene TRBJ2-5; TRBD1 aligns across 7 bases. Germline CDR1 is SGHVS and CDR2 is FQNEAQ. With V trimmed by 5 bases and J by 0 bases, 6 bases remained unmatched. CDR3 size: 15 residues. Written as DNA, the CDR3 is TGTGCCAGCAGCCTCCGGGACAGACACCAAGAGACCCAGTACTTC. Its protein is CASSLRDRHQETQYF.

V is TRBV4-1 and J is TRBJ1-1; D perhaps matches TRBD1 (6 bases). V lost 4 bases and J lost 1, with 13 bases in between. The CDR3 is 15 residues long. Looked up from germline, CDR1 is MGHRA and CDR2 is YSYEKL. The CDR3 DNA sequence: TGCGCCAGCAGCCTCAGGGACAACCGGAACACTGAAGCTTTCTTT. Residues: CASSLRDNRNTEAFF.

The rearrangement joins TRBV11-1 to TRBJ2-7; 8 bases fit TRBD2. Germline-derived CDR1 and CDR2 are SGHAT and FQDESV (reference sequence). The CDR3 covers 14 residues. The ends lost 5 bases at V and 7 bases at J; junction bases unmatched: 10. The CDR3 DNA reads as TGTGCCAGCAGCAAAAGACTAGCGCGGCCTGAGCAGTACTTC. Its translation: CASSKRLARPEQYF.

This clone was found once. The CDR3 nucleotides read TGTGCCAGCAGCTTAACCGGAGCGGGGGGCTACAATGAGCAGTTCTTC. This encodes CASSLTGAGGYNEQFF. The chain carries TRBV7-3 and TRBJ2-1; 9 bases fit TRBD2. Germline-derived CDR1 and CDR2 are SGHTA and FQGTGA. There are 16 residues in the CDR3. The V segment lost 0 bases and the J segment 3 bases; nucleotides outside the gene matches: 3.

V and J are TRBV7-6 and TRBJ2-3; 11 nucleotides align to TRBD2. J lost 6 bases, V lost 0 bases, and 8 bases had no gene match. Germline-derived CDR1 and CDR2 are SGHVS and FNYEAQ. This CDR3 region has 17 residues. This CDR3 reads CASSLARTSGRTDTQYF. CDR3 bases: TGTGCCAGCAGCTTAGCTCGAACTAGCGGGAGAACGGATACGCAGTATTTT.

The CDR3, as DNA: TGTGCCAGCAGCTTTCAGGGCTACGAGCAGTACTTC. This translates into CASSFQGYEQYF. This chain joins TRBV5-6 and TRBJ2-7; TRBD1 might be the D (5 bases). The ends were cut back, 2 bases at V and 3 bases at J, with 6 bases in the middle. CDR1 and CDR2 (germline): SGHDT, YYEEEE. CDR3 length: 12 residues.

The chain combines TRBV10-3 with TRBJ2-3; 7 bases agree with TRBD2. Looked up from germline, CDR1 is ENHRY and CDR2 is SYGVKD. This CDR3 is 11 amino acids long. J lost 9 bases, V lost 11 bases, and 8 bases had no gene match. CDR3 nucleotides: TGTGCCGCGGGGGACCCATTCACGCAGTATTTT. The encoded protein is CAAGDPFTQYF.

The V call is TRBV28, the J call TRBJ1-1; a weak D match, TRBD1 (5 bases). V lost 8 bases to trimming and J lost 1 base, with 8 bases between them. The CDR3 consists of 12 residues. CDR1 and CDR2 from the germline V gene are MDHEN and SYDVKM. In DNA form, the CDR3 reads TGTGCCAGCCGGAGGGGGAACACTGAAGCTTTCTTT. Residues: CASRRGNTEAFF.

The V gene is TRBV5-6, the J gene TRBJ2-7; D possibly corresponds to TRBD2 (5 bases). V lost 0 bases to trimming and J lost 4 bases, with 11 bases between them. CDR3 length equals 14 residues. The germline V gene encodes CDR1 SGHDT and CDR2 YYEEEE. The CDR3 region has the DNA TGTGCCAGCAGCTTGGCCGGACTGGGTTACGAGCAGTACTTC. As protein: CASSLAGLGYEQYF. Looking up the rest from reference TRBV5-6 and TRBJ2-7 gives the full variable domain: DAGVTQSPTHLIKTRGQQVTLRCSPKSGHDTVSWYQQALGQGPQFIFQYYEEEERQRGNFPDRFSGHQFPNYSSELNVNALLLGDSALYLCASSLAGLGYEQYFGPGTRLTVT.

The rearrangement links TRBV6-5 to TRBJ2-5; D gene unclear. Per germline, CDR1 MNHEY and CDR2 SVGAGI. The CDR3 is 13 amino acids. The ends were cut back, 6 bases at V and 1 base at J, with 9 bases in the middle. The CDR3 sequence: CASRNRVQETQYF. In DNA form, the CDR3 reads TGTGCCAGCAGAAACCGGGTCCAAGAGACCCAGTACTTC.

V and J are TRBV19 and TRBJ2-3; D may be TRBD1 (5 bases). V was shortened by 6 bases and J by 5 bases, with 12 bases between the two germline ends. There are 13 residues in the CDR3. Germline V gene lookup returns CDR1 LNHDA and CDR2 SQIVND (reference sequence). This CDR3 reads CASSLLGVDTQYF. The CDR3 DNA follows: TGTGCCAGTAGCCTTCTAGGGGTAGATACGCAGTATTTT.

The V gene is TRBV4-1, the J gene TRBJ2-1, with TRBD2 identical over 8 bases. CDR3 length: 14 residues. Germline V gene data show CDR1 as MGHRA and CDR2 as YSYEKL. Unmatched junction bases numbered 7, after V lost 3 bases and J lost 9 bases. CDR3 DNA sequence: TGCGCCAGCAGCCAGCGGGGGGCTCCGGTTGAGCAGTTCTTC. Amino acids: CASSQRGAPVEQFF.

Worth noting for this clone: Distinct nucleotide sequences in the sample also encode this CDR3. This chain links TRBV5-1 with TRBJ2-3, with 10 nucleotides matching TRBD1. CDR3 length: 14 amino acids. V dropped 3 bases and J dropped 5; count of bases not matched to a gene: 3. Looked up from germline, CDR1 is SGHRS and CDR2 is YFSETQ. The CDR3 here is CASSSTGGLDTQYF. The CDR3 DNA is TGCGCCAGCAGCTCGACAGGGGGCTTAGATACGCAGTATTTT.

V usage is TRBV7-2 and J usage is TRBJ2-1; D might be TRBD2 (6 bases). This CDR3 spans 14 amino acids. Germline-derived CDR1 and CDR2 are SGHTA and FQGNSA. V was clipped by 1 base and J by 6 bases, with 10 bases between them. CDR3 sequence: CASSLGDSTNEQFF. The CDR3 DNA follows: TGTGCCAGCAGCTTAGGGGACTCAACCAATGAGCAGTTCTTC.